The next 9 T cell receptor beta chains were all read from a single sample in a study of a mutant IDH1 vaccine in newly diagnosed glioma. These receptors are not linked to any known antigen. Repertoires were generated with immunoSEQ multiplex PCR, while TCRdb's copy carries only in-frame clones and drops some. The table lists roughly 57,000 clones, approximately 90% of them singletons. Time point reported: week 11, during vaccination. All doses held 300 ug of mutant IDH1 20-mer peptide, with topical imiquimod. The source was PBMCs, collected from a glioma patient whose treatment included an IDH1 peptide vaccine. The receptor source for this set is a middle-aged man with glioma.

J is TRBJ2-1 and V is TRBV7-9; 11 nucleotides align to TRBD2. CDR3 length equals 18 residues. Germline assignment: CDR1 SEHNR and CDR2 FQNEAQ (reference sequence). With 5 bases clipped from V and 9 bases from J, the junction kept 18 bases outside the gene matches. Here the CDR3 DNA reads TGTGCCAGCAGCCCGCTGTCGGGACTAGCGGCCGAGGGGACTGAGCAGTTCTTC. It is translated as CASSPLSGLAAEGTEQFF.

The chain recombines TRBV7-2 with TRBJ1-5; perhaps TRBD1 as D (5 bases). Germline CDR1 reads SGHTA; CDR2 reads FQGNSA. This CDR3 is built from 15 residues. V lost 1 base, J lost 6 bases, and 13 bases lay in between. CDR3 in DNA: TGTGCCAGCAGCTTAGGAGCAGGGCTGGGTCAGCCCCAGCATTTT. This encodes CASSLGAGLGQPQHF.

This clone appeared a few times. V and J are TRBV7-8 and TRBJ1-4; a weak D match, TRBD1 (6 bases). The germline V gene has CDR1 SGHVS and CDR2 FQNEAQ. V was pared by 4 bases and J by 6 bases, with 12 bases between. CDR3 length: 14 residues. CDR3 bases: TGTGCCAGCAGCTACAGGGAGGGGGATGAAAAACTGTTTTTT. Encoded protein: CASSYREGDEKLFF.

The rearrangement uses TRBV10-3 and TRBJ2-7, with a weak D call TRBD2 (6 bases). This CDR3 spans 15 amino acids. V shed 4 bases and J shed 1 base, with 14 bases lying between them. Germline V gives CDR1 ENHRY, CDR2 SYGVKD. CDR3 sequence reads: CAISVGGTESYEQYF. DNA of the CDR3: TGTGCCATCAGTGTCGGAGGGACGGAGTCCTACGAGCAGTACTTC.

The chain carries TRBV6-1 and TRBJ1-2; D might be TRBD1 (5 bases). The CDR3 loop spans 14 amino acids. Germline V gene sequence: CDR1 MNHNS, CDR2 SASEGT. Between the trimmed V and J ends, which lost 6 bases and 7 bases, there was a span of 18 bases. The CDR3 bases are TGTGCCAGCAGATTATGGACCGGGACGGGTGGCTACACCTTC. Residues: CASRLWTGTGGYTF.

The rearrangement links TRBV7-9 to TRBJ1-4; a possible D gene is TRBD1 (5 bases). Between the trimmed V and J ends, which lost 4 bases and 2 bases, there was a span of 8 bases. Germline V lookup: CDR1 SEHNR, CDR2 FQNEAQ (reference sequence). The CDR3 contains 14 residues. The CDR3 nucleotides read TGTGCCAGCAGCTCCAGACAGACTAATGAAAAACTGTTTTTT. Translated, it gives CASSSRQTNEKLFF.

This chain joins TRBV5-4 and TRBJ1-4; D is unresolved. There are 14 residues in the CDR3. Trimming shortened V by 4 bases and J by 4 bases, and 11 bases separated the two germline ends. Germline V gene data show CDR1 as SGHNT and CDR2 as YYREEE (reference sequence). CDR3 residues: CASSPDSGNEKLFF. CDR3 DNA sequence: TGTGCCAGCAGCCCGGACTCGGGTAATGAAAAACTGTTTTTT.

This clone has a single count. The chain couples TRBV10-3 to TRBJ2-2; tentative D call: TRBD2 (6 bases). The germline V gene encodes CDR1 ENHRY and CDR2 SYGVKD. V lost 5 bases and J lost 1, with 14 bases in between. CDR3 length: 16 residues. This chain's CDR3 is CAISLGGPQNTGELFF. Here the CDR3 DNA reads TGTGCCATCAGTCTGGGAGGTCCGCAGAACACCGGGGAGCTGTTTTTT.

The gene calls are TRBV5-4 and TRBJ1-2, with TRBD1 identical over 10 bases. The CDR3 sequence is 15 residues long. V trimming: 4 bases; J trimming: 3 bases; junction bases outside the gene matches: 6. Germline V gene data show CDR1 as SGHNT and CDR2 as YYREEE (reference sequence). For the CDR3, the DNA is TGTGCCAGCAGCCGGGGGACAGGGGTCCACTATGGCTACACCTTC. Encoded protein: CASSRGTGVHYGYTF.